This entry lists 13 T cell receptor beta chains sequenced from one sample in a study of cytomegalovirus exposure and HLA in healthy donors (dated by TCRdb to the late 2010s). The library was generated by the immunoSEQ multiplex PCR assay. For the multiplex PCR, a mixture combining 60 forward primers for TCR Vbeta segments and 13 reverse primers for TCR Jbeta segments was used. The table comes from immuneACCESS by way of TCRdb, which keeps in-frame sequences with V and J called. Part of the clones is missing from these tables; in studies checked, under half for an unresolved V gene and the rest for unknown reasons. The sample data list about 63,000 clones, and 73% of these were observed just once. The ten largest clones represent approximately 5.5% of the sample. The sequenced material came from PBMCs. These receptors were collected from a man aged 50 or older in good health and CMV-seronegative.

This clone has only one observation. The chain uses TRBV30 and TRBJ1-1, with TRBD1 matching 10 bases. V trimming: 2 bases; J trimming: 3 bases; junction bases outside the gene matches: 9. Germline-derived CDR1 and CDR2 are GTSNPN and SVGIG (reference sequence). There are 16 residues in the CDR3. CDR3 nucleotide sequence: TGTGCCTGGAGTTCTTGGACAGGGGGGCGGGACACTGAAGCTTTCTTT. Its translation: CAWSSWTGGRDTEAFF.

This clone showed up just once. The chain has TRBV13 and TRBJ1-1; TRBD1 agrees at 7 bases. In germline, CDR1 is PRHDT, CDR2 FYEKMQ (reference sequence). Unmatched junction bases numbered 7, after V lost 5 bases and J lost 1 base. The CDR3 extends over 15 amino acids. CDR3 DNA sequence: TGTGCCAGCAGCCGGGGACAGTGGGCGAACACTGAAGCTTTCTTT. It yields the protein CASSRGQWANTEAFF.

This clone was counted once. The chain links TRBV23-1 to TRBJ2-1; 9 bases align to TRBD2. TRBV23-1 has ORF status, its function being uncertain. The junction had 10 bases not matched to a gene; V was cut back by 0 bases and J by 7 bases. The CDR3 loop spans 17 amino acids. The CDR3 sequence: CASSQSSIAGDKNEQFF. The CDR3 DNA reads as TGCGCCAGCAGTCAATCTTCAATAGCGGGGGACAAGAATGAGCAGTTCTTC.

There are a few counts of this clone. The chain couples TRBV7-2 to TRBJ2-7; 9 bases agree with TRBD1. J lost 7 bases, V lost 1 base, and 8 bases had no gene match. Looked up from germline, CDR1 is SGHTA and CDR2 is FQGNSA. This CDR3 contains 15 residues. The CDR3 reads CASSLEGQGFREQYF. The CDR3 DNA reads as TGTGCCAGCAGCTTAGAGGGACAGGGTTTTAGGGAGCAGTACTTC.

The chain has TRBV10-3 and TRBJ2-1, with 10 bases matching TRBD1. CDR1 is ENHRY and CDR2 is SYGVKD in the germline V gene. The CDR3 consists of 15 residues. V lost 4 bases to trimming and J lost 0 bases; unmatched junction nucleotides: 0. CDR3 region: CAISGTGGSYNEQFF. CDR3 bases: TGTGCCATCAGTGGGACAGGGGGCTCCTACAATGAGCAGTTCTTC.

The chain employs TRBV7-2 and TRBJ2-5, with 15 bases identical to TRBD2. The J call may not be correct, given that the DNA end is closer to TRBJ2-7. This CDR3 is built from 16 residues. CDR1 and CDR2 from the germline V gene are SGHTA and FQGNSA. The CDR3 region has the DNA TGTGCCAGCAGCCGAAGGACTAGCGGGGGGGCGAGCGAGCAGTACTTC. Translated: CASSRRTSGGASEQYF.

In this sample, this clone turned up once. This chain links TRBV11-2 with TRBJ2-7; a possible D gene is TRBD1 (6 bases). There are 16 residues in the CDR3. Trimming removed 3 bases at V and 6 bases at J, with 21 bases between. The germline V gene encodes CDR1 SGHAT and CDR2 FQNNGV. The DNA for the CDR3 is TGTGCCAGCAGCTTCATAACCCCTTGGACAGTCGGCGAGCAGTACTTC. It translates to CASSFITPWTVGEQYF.

This clone was picked up one time. The chain recombines TRBV7-8 with TRBJ2-1; 16 nucleotides align to TRBD2. V was clipped by 0 bases and J by 8 bases; unmatched bases: 7. Germline assignment: CDR1 SGHVS and CDR2 FQNEAQ. The CDR3 has 18 amino acids. CDR3 in DNA: TGTGCCAGCAGCTTAGCGGGACTAGCGGGGGGGCAGGGAGATGAGCAGTTCTTC. It yields the protein CASSLAGLAGGQGDEQFF.

This clone has only a few counts. The chain recombines TRBV5-4 with TRBJ2-3; 8 positions match TRBD1. Trimming cost V 2 bases and J 4 bases; bases outside gene matches: 0. The CDR3 spans 13 residues. CDR1 is SGHNT and CDR2 is YYREEE in the germline V gene (reference sequence). The CDR3 region is CASSLQGADTQYF. The CDR3 DNA reads TGTGCCAGCAGCTTACAGGGGGCAGATACGCAGTATTTT.

The genes are TRBV30 and TRBJ1-4; a weak D match, TRBD1 (6 bases). CDR3 size: 13 residues. Trimming removed 2 bases from V and 7 bases from J, with 11 bases in between. Germline lookup yields CDR1 GTSNPN and CDR2 SVGIG (reference sequence). CDR3 sequence reads: CAWSTDRGEKLFF. DNA for the CDR3: TGTGCCTGGAGTACGGACAGAGGTGAAAAACTGTTTTTT.

The rearrangement joins TRBV6-4 to TRBJ2-3, with D maybe TRBD2 (7 bases). CDR1 and CDR2 (germline): MRHNA, SNTAGT. Deletions cut 3 bases from V and 4 bases from J, with 11 bases between. CDR3 length: 14 residues. The chain's CDR3 is CASSDGGGADTQYF. The DNA for the CDR3 is TGTGCCAGCAGTGATGGAGGGGGGGCAGATACGCAGTATTTT.

The J gene is TRBJ2-7, the V gene TRBV6-5, with a possible D match to TRBD2 (5 bases). The CDR3 is 16 residues long. Looked up from germline, CDR1 is MNHEY and CDR2 is SVGAGI. V shed 0 bases and J shed 0 bases, with 12 bases lying between them. CDR3 region: CASSYSSGRSSYEQYF. CDR3 coding DNA: TGTGCCAGCAGTTACTCATCGGGAAGGAGCTCCTACGAGCAGTACTTC.

The chain uses TRBV30 and TRBJ2-4; 7 nucleotides line up with TRBD2. The germline V gene encodes CDR1 GTSNPN and CDR2 SVGIG (reference sequence). CDR3 length equals 13 residues. J lost 5 bases, V lost 5 bases, and 6 bases had no gene match. CDR3 nucleotide sequence: TGTGCCTGGGGGGGGGACCTCCAAAACATTCAGTACTTC. Translating gives CAWGGDLQNIQYF.